These 19 T cell receptor beta chains came from one sample sequenced in a study of T-cell reconstitution after alpha-beta-depleted transplantation in children. The authors prepared the TCRbeta library with unique molecular identifiers. TCRdb reanalysed the PCR reads using MiXCR and keeps one entry per CDR3 protein. The table has 540,000 or so distinct CDR3 sequences, about 21% seen once. This material consisted of PBMCs, mostly from graft donor cells, taken 360 days after TCRalphabeta/CD19-depleted stem cell transplant. Receptor source: a boy under two years old who had a stem cell transplant for acute myeloid leukemia, so the T cells may come from the graft donor.

The chain carries TRBV11-2 and TRBJ2-5; TRBD2 matches 10 bases. With 3 bases clipped from V and 5 bases from J, the junction kept 9 bases outside the gene matches. CDR3 length equals 16 residues. Germline V lookup: CDR1 SGHAT, CDR2 FQNNGV. The CDR3 coding sequence is TGTGCCAGCAGCTTTGGTAAAGCGGGGGGGATCGAGACCCAGTACTTC. Translation gives CASSFGKAGGIETQYF.

This chain links TRBV5-1 with TRBJ2-3; no definite D call. This CDR3 spans 13 amino acids. Germline CDR1 reads SGHRS; CDR2 reads YFSETQ. V was trimmed by 1 base and J by 6 bases, leaving 9 bases between them. The CDR3 DNA reads as TGCGCCAGCAGCTTGCTTTGGTACGATACGCAGTATTTT. This gives the protein CASSLLWYDTQYF.

This clonotype was seen more than once but under ten times. The CDR3 here is CASSLRTANTGELFF. The CDR3 DNA follows: TGTGCCAGCAGCTTAAGGACAGCCAACACCGGGGAGCTGTTTTTT. The rearrangement joins TRBV5-4 to TRBJ2-2; possibly TRBD1 for D (6 bases). Per germline, CDR1 SGHNT and CDR2 YYREEE (reference sequence). The CDR3 is 15 residues long. V was cut by 2 bases and J by 2 bases, with 10 bases left in between.

This clonotype was seen just once. The chain couples TRBV7-9 to TRBJ2-7; D unclear. The V end lost 5 bases, the J end lost 7 bases, and 12 bases lay between the germline ends. The germline V gene encodes CDR1 SEHNR and CDR2 FQNEAQ (reference sequence). The CDR3 sequence is 12 residues long. The CDR3 DNA sequence: TGTGCCAGCAGCGAAGTGACCACAGAGCAGTACTTC. Its translation is CASSEVTTEQYF.

This clonotype has a handful of counts. The genes are TRBV27 and TRBJ1-5, with D possibly being TRBD1 (5 bases). V lost 7 bases and J lost 0, with 28 bases in between. CDR1 is MNHEY, CDR2 SMNVEV, per germline (reference sequence). The CDR3 has 20 amino acids. CDR3 protein: CASTLPCPEGVGSSNQPQHF. The DNA for the CDR3 is TGTGCCAGCACCCTTCCCTGTCCCGAAGGGGTGGGGAGTAGCAATCAGCCCCAGCATTTT.

The CDR3 loop reads CASSSKLNDDLPFGKGPNTEAFF. DNA for the CDR3: TGTGCCAGCAGTTCAAAGCTTAACGACGATCTACCGTTCGGGAAGGGCCCGAACACTGAAGCTTTCTTT. This chain joins TRBV6-2 or TRBV6-3 and TRBJ1-1; no reliable D call. This CDR3 has 23 residues. Germline V gives CDR1 MNHEY, CDR2 SVGEGT. Between the trimmed V and J ends, which lost 4 bases and 1 base, there was a span of 37 bases.

This clonotype was recorded at least ten times. The chain carries TRBV3-1 and TRBJ2-6; D gene ambiguous. The CDR3 totals 14 residues. The V end was cut by 2 bases, the J end by 3 bases, with 5 bases between. Germline V CDR1 and CDR2: LGHDT, YNNKEL (reference sequence). The CDR3 nucleotides read TGTGCCAGCAGCCAACGAGGTGGGGCCAACGTCCTGACTTTC. Its translation is CASSQRGGANVLTF. The full variable domain, in which reference TRBV3-1 and TRBJ2-6 provide the parts outside the CDR3, is DTAVSQTPKYLVTQMGNDKSIKCEQNLGHDTMYWYKQDSKKFLKIMFSYNNKELIINETVPNRFSPKSPDKAHLNLHINSLELGDSAVYFCASSQRGGANVLTFGAGSRLTVL.

In its sample, this clonotype was seen a few times. The J gene is TRBJ2-2, the V gene TRBV5-1; TRBD2 matches at 11 bases. J lost 0 bases, V lost 3 bases, and 4 bases had no gene match. This CDR3 region has 17 residues. In germline, CDR1 is SGHRS, CDR2 YFSETQ. The CDR3 DNA sequence: TGCGCCAGCAGCTGGACTAGCGGGCCCGCGAACACCGGGGAGCTGTTTTTT. Translating it yields CASSWTSGPANTGELFF.

This clonotype was seen many times. The gene calls are TRBV7-8 and TRBJ2-5; D possibly corresponds to TRBD2 (6 bases). The V and J ends lost 5 bases and 4 bases respectively, with 14 bases between them. Per the germline V gene, CDR1 is SGHVS and CDR2 is FQNEAQ. There are 14 residues in the CDR3. The CDR3 DNA follows: TGTGCCAGCAGCGTCCCGGGGCGGGGAGAGACCCAGTACTTC. As protein: CASSVPGRGETQYF.

The rearrangement joins TRBV29-1 to TRBJ1-2, with a weak D call TRBD1 (5 bases). Germline lookup yields CDR1 SQVTM and CDR2 ANQGSEA. The CDR3 totals 17 residues. V lost 5 bases and J lost 1, with 23 bases in between. The CDR3 here is CSVQSPYERDYNYGYTF. The CDR3 DNA sequence: TGCAGCGTTCAATCCCCCTACGAGAGGGACTATAACTATGGCTACACCTTC.

This rearrangement joins TRBV18 to TRBJ2-6; perhaps TRBD1 as D (6 bases). The V gene's germline CDR1 is KGHSH and CDR2 LQKENI. The length of the CDR3 is 17 residues. V lost 6 bases, J lost 1 base, and 16 bases lay in between. CDR3 nucleotides: TGTGCCAGCTCCGGACAGACTTCAAAGTCTGGGGCCAACGTCCTGACTTTC. Translating it yields CASSGQTSKSGANVLTF.

This clonotype was seen a few times. This chain joins TRBV25-1 and TRBJ2-5; possibly TRBD1 for D (6 bases). Trimming pared 7 bases from V and 4 bases from J, leaving 10 bases between. The length of the CDR3 is 12 residues. In germline, CDR1 is MGHDK, CDR2 SYGVNS. The CDR3: CASTWGPETQYF. In DNA form, the CDR3 reads TGTGCCAGCACGTGGGGGCCAGAGACCCAGTACTTC.

This clonotype came up many times. V usage is TRBV12-3 or TRBV12-4 and J usage is TRBJ2-2; 7 nucleotides align to TRBD1. The CDR3 is made up of 14 amino acids. V dropped 2 bases and J dropped 7; count of bases not matched to a gene: 4. The CDR3 reads CASSLTGAGGELFF. Written as DNA, the CDR3 is TGTGCCAGCAGTTTAACAGGGGCGGGCGGGGAGCTGTTTTTT.

The gene calls are TRBV4-3 and TRBJ2-7, with D tentatively TRBD2 (5 bases). The V gene lost 0 bases and the J gene lost 5 bases, with 11 bases spanning the gap. The CDR3 extends over 14 amino acids. Germline CDR1 and CDR2: LGHNA and YSLEER. CDR3 DNA sequence: TGCGCCAGCAGCCAAGATTTCTACGGGGACGAGCAGTACTTC. Its translation is CASSQDFYGDEQYF.

As to this clonotype: A much larger clone is a single base away; this may be a read error. The chain is built from TRBV29-1 and TRBJ2-2; 9 bases are a match to TRBD1. The germline CDR1 and CDR2 sequences are SQVTM and ANQGSEA. This CDR3 has 14 residues. This CDR3 is CSAQQGASTGELIF. CDR3 DNA: TGCAGCGCCCAACAGGGGGCCAGCACCGGGGAGCTGATTTTT.

This clonotype appeared many times. The CDR3 nucleotides are TGTGCCAGCAGTTTCCTCCGACAGGAGCTTACCCAAGAGACCCAGTACTTC. Encoded protein: CASSFLRQELTQETQYF. The chain uses TRBV28 and TRBJ2-5; TRBD1 is a possible D gene (6 bases). Germline CDR1 MDHEN, CDR2 SYDVKM. Trimming cost V 3 bases and J 1 base, with 18 bases left between them. The CDR3 has 17 amino acids.

This clonotype came up a few times. V and J are TRBV29-1 and TRBJ2-7; D is unresolved. This CDR3 has 13 amino acids. The V gene's germline CDR1 is SQVTM and CDR2 ANQGSEA. The V and J ends lost 5 bases and 1 base respectively, with 12 bases between them. The CDR3 is CSVTGLLSYEQYF. CDR3 bases: TGCAGCGTTACTGGTCTTCTTTCCTACGAGCAGTACTTC.

V gene TRBV6-1 combines with J gene TRBJ2-3; D unclear. Germline loops: CDR1 MNHNS, CDR2 SASEGT. This CDR3 region has 12 residues. Trimming took off 2 bases at V and 10 bases at J, with 10 bases between the two ends. DNA of the CDR3: TGTGCCAGCAGTGAATACCCGCTACCGCAGTATTTT. It encodes CASSEYPLPQYF.

The chain uses TRBV5-1 and TRBJ1-1, with 9 nucleotides matching TRBD1. The CDR3 covers 15 residues. In germline, CDR1 is SGHRS, CDR2 YFSETQ. V was clipped by 5 bases and J by 1 base; unmatched bases: 6. CDR3 in amino acids: CASSTGTGTNTEAFF. As DNA, the CDR3 is TGCGCCAGCAGTACCGGGACAGGGACGAACACTGAAGCTTTCTTT.